This T cell receptor beta chain was sequenced during a study of tumor and adjacent non-tumor tissue in lung cancer (dated by TCRdb to 2017 to 2018). Describing the broader study: Of the cohort, some 12 patients had adenocarcinoma, 2 had squamous cell carcinoma and 1 had small cell lung cancer. The 15 enrolled patients, of whom 10 were men and 5 were women, were aged about 30 to 85 years and were diagnosed with TNM stage I to III disease. In total, sequencing yielded some 130 million productive TCRbeta reads, which works out to an average of around 3.9 million reads per sample. Bulk TCRbeta repertoires were compared between lung tumor tissue and matched distant non-tumor lung tissue obtained from about 16 lung cancer patients. For each patient, one tumor sample and one normal lung sample were taken, giving some 33 paired specimens that underwent TCRbeta CDR3 sequencing.

RNA was extracted from bulk unsorted tissue and checked for quality with a NanoDrop ND-1000 and an Agilent 2100. The donors were newly diagnosed lung cancer patients admitted for thoracic surgery in China from August to November 2014 who had not received prior chemotherapy. Anyone who had undergone radiotherapy or chemotherapy before, or who had another cancer at the same time, was left out of the study. Surgical tissue pieces of about 1-2.3 cm3 were preserved in RNAlater solution and were kept at -80 degrees C until use. Broad study findings and their caveats: Tumor tissue showed significantly higher TCR diversity (inverse Simpson) than normal lung tissue, at 431.37 vs 166.20 (P = 0.0075, Mann-Whitney U test). Significantly higher TCR diversity was found in younger patients, and higher tumor TCR diversity was associated with shorter overall and disease-free survival. Neither the sequencing platform nor unique molecular identifiers are mentioned in the methods. Peripheral blood was not sequenced, so blood TCRbeta repertoires were not examined in the lung cancer patients of the study. Only approximately 14 patients were in the cohort, and the authors stated that larger samples and more detailed clinical data are needed. In normal lung, the top 100 clones accounted for a significantly larger cumulative share of the repertoire than in tumor tissue.

This clonotype was counted many times. Its binding antigen is unknown. One base away there is no much larger clone; base qualities are not given. Receptor amplification or capture employed multiplex PCR. Sequencing took place on an Illumina HiSeq 2500. TCRbeta libraries were constructed through three rounds of nested PCR with primers (Table S4) according to protocols adapted from ARM-PCR. Before sequencing, PCR products of 200-500 bp were excised from the gel and purified with the QIAquick gel extraction kit. The study's own analysis went as follows. Reads were cleaned using Trimmomatic, were merged into complete CDR3 sequences using FLASH, and were assigned to V(D)J germline segments using MiTCR. Clonal diversity was computed as the inverse Simpson's index with VDJtools. Productive reads were defined as in-frame sequences without a premature stop codon. TCRdb took the public reads, trimmed them with fastp at Q25, ran MiXCR for clone calling and kept in-frame beta chains. Duplicate CDR3 protein sequences are folded into a single record with the most common DNA and genes. These V and J calls are TCRdb output, not the study's own analysis. In all, the sample holds about 110,000 distinct CDR3 sequences, and 60% to 80% of those were seen once. More than 35% of the sample lies in the top ten.

The sequenced sample consisted of lung tumor tissue. The origin of this receptor is a woman aged 55-70 years with non-small cell lung cancer.

For the CDR3, the sequence is CSATGGPGEQYF. The nucleotide sequence reads as follows: TGCAGTGCTACCGGGGGCCCCGGCGAGCAGTACTTC. Here the chain combines TRBV20-1 and TRBJ2-7, with the D call perhaps TRBD1 or TRBD2, each one matching 6 bases. The germline ends are 13 bases apart after V is trimmed by 4 bases and J by 6 bases. The CDR3 has 12 amino acids, counting the end cysteine and phenylalanine. Here the CDR3 DNA is all that survives: 36 bases in frame from base 1. CDR1 and CDR2 are drawn from the germline V gene (reference sequence): DFQATT, SNEGSKA.